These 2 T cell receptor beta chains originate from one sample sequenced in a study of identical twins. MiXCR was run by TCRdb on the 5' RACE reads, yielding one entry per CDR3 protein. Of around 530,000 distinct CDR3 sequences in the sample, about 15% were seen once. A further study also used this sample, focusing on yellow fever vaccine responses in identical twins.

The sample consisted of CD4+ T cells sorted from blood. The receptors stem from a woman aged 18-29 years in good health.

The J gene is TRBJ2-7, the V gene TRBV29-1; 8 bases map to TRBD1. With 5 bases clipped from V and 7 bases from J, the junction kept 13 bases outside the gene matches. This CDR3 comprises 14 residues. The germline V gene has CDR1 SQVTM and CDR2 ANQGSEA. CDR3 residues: CSVTRQGTPGEQYF. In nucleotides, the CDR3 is TGCAGCGTTACCAGACAGGGGACCCCGGGGGAGCAGTACTTC.

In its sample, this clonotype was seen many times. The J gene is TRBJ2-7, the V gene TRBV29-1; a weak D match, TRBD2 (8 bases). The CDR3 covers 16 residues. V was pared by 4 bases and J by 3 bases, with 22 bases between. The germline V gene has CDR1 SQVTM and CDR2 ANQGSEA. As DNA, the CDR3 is TGCAGCGTTGCCGGGTATGGCGGGAGGACAGGCTACGAGCAGTACTTC. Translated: CSVAGYGGRTGYEQYF.